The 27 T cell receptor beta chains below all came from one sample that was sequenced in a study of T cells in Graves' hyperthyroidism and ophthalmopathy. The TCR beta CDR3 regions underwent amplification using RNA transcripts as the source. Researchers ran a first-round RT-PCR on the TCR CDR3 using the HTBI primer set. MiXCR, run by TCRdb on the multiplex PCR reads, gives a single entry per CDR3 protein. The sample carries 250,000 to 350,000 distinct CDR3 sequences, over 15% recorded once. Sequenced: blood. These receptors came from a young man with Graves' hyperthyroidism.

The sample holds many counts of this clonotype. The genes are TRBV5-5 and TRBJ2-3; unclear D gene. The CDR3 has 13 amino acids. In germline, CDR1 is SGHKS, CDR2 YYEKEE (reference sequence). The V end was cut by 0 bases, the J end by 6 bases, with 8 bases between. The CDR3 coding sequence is TGTGCCAGCAGCTTGGTGGGTCTCGATACGCAGTATTTT. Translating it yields CASSLVGLDTQYF. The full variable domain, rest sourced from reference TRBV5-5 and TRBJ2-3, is DAGVTQSPTHLIKTRGQQVTLRCSPISGHKSVSWYQQVLGQGPQFIFQYYEKEERGRGNFPDRFSARQFPNYSSELNVNALLLGDSALYLCASSLVGLDTQYFGPGTRLTVL.

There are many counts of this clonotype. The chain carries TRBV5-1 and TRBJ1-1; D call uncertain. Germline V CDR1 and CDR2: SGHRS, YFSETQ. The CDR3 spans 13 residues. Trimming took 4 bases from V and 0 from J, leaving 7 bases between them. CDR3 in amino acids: CASSRDMNTEAFF. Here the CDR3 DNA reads TGCGCCAGCAGCAGAGACATGAACACTGAAGCTTTCTTT.

The chain's CDR3 is CATSVRGRGAGELFF. Here the CDR3 DNA reads TGTGCCACCAGTGTCCGCGGGAGAGGAGCCGGGGAGCTGTTTTTT. The chain has TRBV24-1 and TRBJ2-2; TRBD2 matches 7 bases. Trimming took 5 bases from V and 6 from J; bases not matched to a gene: 8. CDR1 and CDR2 (germline): KGHDR, SFDVKD. This CDR3 region has 15 residues.

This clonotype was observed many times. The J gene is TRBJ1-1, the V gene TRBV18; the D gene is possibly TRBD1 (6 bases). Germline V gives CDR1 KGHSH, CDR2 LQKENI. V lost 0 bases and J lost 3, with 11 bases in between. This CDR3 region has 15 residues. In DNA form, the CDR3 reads TGTGCCAGCTCACCACCGTCAGGGGCGGACACTGAAGCTTTCTTT. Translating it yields CASSPPSGADTEAFF. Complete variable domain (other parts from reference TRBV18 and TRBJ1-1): NAGVMQNPRHLVRRRGQEARLRCSPMKGHSHVYWYRQLPEEGLKFMVYLQKENIIDESGMPKERFSAEFPKEGPSILRIQQVVRGDSAAYFCASSPPSGADTEAFFGQGTRLTVV.

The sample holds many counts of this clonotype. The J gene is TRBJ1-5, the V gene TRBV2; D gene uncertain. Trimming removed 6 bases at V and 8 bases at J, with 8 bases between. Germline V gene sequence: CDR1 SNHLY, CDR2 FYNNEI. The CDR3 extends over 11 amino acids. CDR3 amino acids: CASSGEKPQHF. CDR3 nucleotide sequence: TGTGCCAGCAGCGGTGAAAAGCCCCAGCATTTT.

For the CDR3, the DNA is TGTGCCAGCAGTCTAGGGACTAGCGGGAGTGGCGAGCAGTACTTC. Translated: CASSLGTSGSGEQYF. The chain employs TRBV12-3 or TRBV12-4 and TRBJ2-7; 14 positions agree with TRBD2. V lost 5 bases and J lost 6; bases outside the gene matches: 6. CDR3 size: 15 residues.

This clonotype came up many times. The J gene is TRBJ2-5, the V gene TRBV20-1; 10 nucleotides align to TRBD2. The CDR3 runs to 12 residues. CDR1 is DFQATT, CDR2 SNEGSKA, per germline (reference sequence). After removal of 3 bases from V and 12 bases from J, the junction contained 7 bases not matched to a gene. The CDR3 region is CSARRLAGVEYF. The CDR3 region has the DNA TGCAGTGCTAGGCGGCTAGCGGGAGTAGAGTACTTC.

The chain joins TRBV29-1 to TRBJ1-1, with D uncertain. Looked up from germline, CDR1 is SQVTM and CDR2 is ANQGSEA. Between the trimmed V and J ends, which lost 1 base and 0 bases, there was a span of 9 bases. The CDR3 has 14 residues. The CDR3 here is CSVEGTGMNTEAFF. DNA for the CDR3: TGCAGCGTTGAAGGCACCGGGATGAACACTGAAGCTTTCTTT.

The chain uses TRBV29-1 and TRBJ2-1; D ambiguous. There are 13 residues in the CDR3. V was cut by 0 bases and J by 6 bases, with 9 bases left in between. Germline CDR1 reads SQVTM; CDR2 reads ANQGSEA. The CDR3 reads CSVEEWRTNEQFF. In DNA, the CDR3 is TGCAGCGTTGAAGAGTGGCGGACCAATGAGCAGTTCTTC.

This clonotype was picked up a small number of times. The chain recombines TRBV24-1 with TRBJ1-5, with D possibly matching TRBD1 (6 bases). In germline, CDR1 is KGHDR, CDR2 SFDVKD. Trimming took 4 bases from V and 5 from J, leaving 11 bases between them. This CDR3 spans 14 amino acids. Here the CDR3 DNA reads TGTGCCACCAGTGACACAGGGCATCATCAGCCCCAGCATTTT. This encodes CATSDTGHHQPQHF.

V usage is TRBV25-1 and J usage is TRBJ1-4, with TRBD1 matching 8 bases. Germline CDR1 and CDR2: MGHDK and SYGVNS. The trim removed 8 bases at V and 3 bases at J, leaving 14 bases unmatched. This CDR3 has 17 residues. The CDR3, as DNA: TGTGCCAGCGGTACAAATTCAGCGGGACAGGCTAATGAAAAACTGTTTTTT. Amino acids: CASGTNSAGQANEKLFF.

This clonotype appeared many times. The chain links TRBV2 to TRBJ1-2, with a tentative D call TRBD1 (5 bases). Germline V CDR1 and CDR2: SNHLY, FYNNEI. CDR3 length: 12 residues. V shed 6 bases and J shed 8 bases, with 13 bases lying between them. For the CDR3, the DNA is TGTGCCAGCAGCGGGACGGGGAGGGGCTACACCTTC. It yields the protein CASSGTGRGYTF.

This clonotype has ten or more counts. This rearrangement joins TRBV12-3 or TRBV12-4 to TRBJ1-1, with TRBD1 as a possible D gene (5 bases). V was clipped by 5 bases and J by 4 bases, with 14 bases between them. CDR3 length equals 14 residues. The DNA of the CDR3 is TGTGCCAGCAGTGCCGGGACGGTGGGCACTGAAGCTTTCTTT. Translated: CASSAGTVGTEAFF.

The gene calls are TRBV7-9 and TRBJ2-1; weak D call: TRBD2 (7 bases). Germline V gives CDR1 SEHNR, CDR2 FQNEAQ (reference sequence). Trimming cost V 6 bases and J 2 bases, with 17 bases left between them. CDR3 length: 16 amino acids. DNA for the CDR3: TGTGCCAGCAGGGGGGGCCCTAGCGGAACCTACAATGAGCAGTTCTTC. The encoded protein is CASRGGPSGTYNEQFF.

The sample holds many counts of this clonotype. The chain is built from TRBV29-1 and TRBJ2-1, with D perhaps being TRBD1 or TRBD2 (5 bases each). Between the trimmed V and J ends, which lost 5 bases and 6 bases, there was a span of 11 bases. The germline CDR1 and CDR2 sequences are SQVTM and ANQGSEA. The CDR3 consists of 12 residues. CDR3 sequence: CSVTGLGNEQFF. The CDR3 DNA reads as TGCAGCGTTACGGGGCTGGGCAATGAGCAGTTCTTC.

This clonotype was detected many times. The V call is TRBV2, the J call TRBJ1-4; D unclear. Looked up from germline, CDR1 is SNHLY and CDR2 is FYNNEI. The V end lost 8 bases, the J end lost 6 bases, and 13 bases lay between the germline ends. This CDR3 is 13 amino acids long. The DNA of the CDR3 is TGTGCCAGCCGGCTGGGCAGTGATGAAAAACTGTTTTTT. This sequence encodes CASRLGSDEKLFF. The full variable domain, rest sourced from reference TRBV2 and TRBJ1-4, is EPEVTQTPSHQVTQMGQEVILRCVPISNHLYFYWYRQILGQKVEFLVSFYNNEISEKSEIFDDQFSVERPDGSNFTLKIRSTKLEDSAMYFCASRLGSDEKLFFGSGTQLSVL.

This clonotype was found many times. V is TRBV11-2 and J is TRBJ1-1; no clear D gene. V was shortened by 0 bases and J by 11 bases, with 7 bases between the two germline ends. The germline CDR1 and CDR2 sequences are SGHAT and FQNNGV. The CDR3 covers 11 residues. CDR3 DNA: TGTGCCAGCAGCTTAGATCAGAGGGCTTTCTTT. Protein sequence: CASSLDQRAFF.

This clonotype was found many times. The DNA of the CDR3 is TGTGCCAGCAGCTCCGGTCCTGCCAAGGAAAAACTGTTTTTT. This encodes CASSSGPAKEKLFF. The rearrangement uses TRBV5-8 and TRBJ1-4; D is ambiguous. V lost 3 bases to trimming and J lost 8 bases, with 14 bases between them. Germline V gives CDR1 SGHTS, CDR2 YDEGEE. This CDR3 comprises 14 residues.

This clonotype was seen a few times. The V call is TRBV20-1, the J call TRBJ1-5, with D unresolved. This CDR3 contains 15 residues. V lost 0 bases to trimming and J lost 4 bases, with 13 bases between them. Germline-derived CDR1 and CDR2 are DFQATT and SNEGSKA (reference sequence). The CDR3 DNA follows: TGCAGTGCTAGAGATAGGCGACTGGGGAATCAGCCCCAGCATTTT. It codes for CSARDRRLGNQPQHF.

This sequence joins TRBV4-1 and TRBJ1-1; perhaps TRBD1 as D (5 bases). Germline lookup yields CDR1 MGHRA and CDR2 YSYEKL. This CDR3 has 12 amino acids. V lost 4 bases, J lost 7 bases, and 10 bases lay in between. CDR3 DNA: TGCGCCAGCAGCCCCGGGGGTAGTGAAGCTTTCTTT. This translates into CASSPGGSEAFF.

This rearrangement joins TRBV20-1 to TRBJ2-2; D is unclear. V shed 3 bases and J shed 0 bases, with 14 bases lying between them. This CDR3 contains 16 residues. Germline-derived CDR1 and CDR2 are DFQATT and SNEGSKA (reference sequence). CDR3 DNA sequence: TGCAGTGCTAGGTTTACGGTCAACGCGAACACCGGGGAGCTGTTTTTT. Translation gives CSARFTVNANTGELFF.

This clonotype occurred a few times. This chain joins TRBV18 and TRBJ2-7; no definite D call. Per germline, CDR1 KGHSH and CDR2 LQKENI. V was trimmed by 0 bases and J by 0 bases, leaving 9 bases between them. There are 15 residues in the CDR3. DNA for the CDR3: TGTGCCAGCTCACCACCGACGGCACGCTCCTACGAGCAGTACTTC. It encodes CASSPPTARSYEQYF. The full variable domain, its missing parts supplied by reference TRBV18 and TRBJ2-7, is NAGVMQNPRHLVRRRGQEARLRCSPMKGHSHVYWYRQLPEEGLKFMVYLQKENIIDESGMPKERFSAEFPKEGPSILRIQQVVRGDSAAYFCASSPPTARSYEQYFGPGTRLTVT.

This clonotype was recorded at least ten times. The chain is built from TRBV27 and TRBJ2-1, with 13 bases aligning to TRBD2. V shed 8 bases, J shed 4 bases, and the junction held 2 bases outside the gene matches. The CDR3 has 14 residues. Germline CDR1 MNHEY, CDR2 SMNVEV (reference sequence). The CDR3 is CASGGLAGYNEQFF. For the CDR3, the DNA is TGTGCCAGCGGGGGACTAGCGGGGTACAATGAGCAGTTCTTC.

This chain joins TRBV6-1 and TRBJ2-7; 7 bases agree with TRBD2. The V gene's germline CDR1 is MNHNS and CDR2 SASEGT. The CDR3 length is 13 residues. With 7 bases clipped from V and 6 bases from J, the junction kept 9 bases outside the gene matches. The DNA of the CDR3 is TGTGCCAGCATGCCGGGGAGGGCGGGCGAGCAGTACTTC. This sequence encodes CASMPGRAGEQYF.

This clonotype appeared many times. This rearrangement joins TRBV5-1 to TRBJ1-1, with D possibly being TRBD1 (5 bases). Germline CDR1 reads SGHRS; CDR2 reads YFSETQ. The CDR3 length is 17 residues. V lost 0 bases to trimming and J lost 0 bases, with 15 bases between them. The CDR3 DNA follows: TGCGCCAGCAGCTTGGGACGGACACTTACTATGAACACTGAAGCTTTCTTT. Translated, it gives CASSLGRTLTMNTEAFF.

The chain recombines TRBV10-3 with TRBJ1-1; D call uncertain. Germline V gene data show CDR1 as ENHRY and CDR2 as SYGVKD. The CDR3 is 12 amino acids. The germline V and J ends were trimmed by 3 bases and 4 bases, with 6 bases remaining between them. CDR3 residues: CAISERATEAFF. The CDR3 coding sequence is TGTGCCATCAGTGAAAGGGCCACTGAAGCTTTCTTT.

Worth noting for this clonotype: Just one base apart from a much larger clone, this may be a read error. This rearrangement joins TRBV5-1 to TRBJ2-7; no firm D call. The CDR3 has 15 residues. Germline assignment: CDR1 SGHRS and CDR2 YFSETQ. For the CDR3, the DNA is TGCGCCAGCCACCTCGGGCAGGCCAACTCCTACGAGCCGTACTTC. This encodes CASHLGQANSYEPYF.